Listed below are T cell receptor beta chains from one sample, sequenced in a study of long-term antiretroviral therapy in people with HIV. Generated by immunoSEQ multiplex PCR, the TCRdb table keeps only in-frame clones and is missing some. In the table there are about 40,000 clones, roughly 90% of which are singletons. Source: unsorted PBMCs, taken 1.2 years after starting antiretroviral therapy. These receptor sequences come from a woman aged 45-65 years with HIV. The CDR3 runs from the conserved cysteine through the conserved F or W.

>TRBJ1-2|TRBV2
CASSDSAGDYGYTF
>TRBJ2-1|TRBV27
CASSPGQPYNEQFF
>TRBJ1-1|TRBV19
CASGGGNMNTEAFF
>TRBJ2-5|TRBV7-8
CASSGGQGFEGETQYF
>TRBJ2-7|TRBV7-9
CASSLAWGTGAYEQYF
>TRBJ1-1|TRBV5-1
CASSLGVQNTEAFF
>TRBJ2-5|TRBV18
CASSPYRGGRETQYF
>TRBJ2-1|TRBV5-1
CASSLGGGAPNEQFF
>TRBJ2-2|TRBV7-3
CASSSEPGSGDTGELFF
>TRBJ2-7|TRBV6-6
CASSTKTYEQYF
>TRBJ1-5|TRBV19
CASSISINSNQPQHF
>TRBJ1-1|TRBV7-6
CASSPGVGAGTEAFF
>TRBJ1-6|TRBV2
CASSPDRVEVNSPLHF
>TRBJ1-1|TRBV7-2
CASSFGVQFSEAFF
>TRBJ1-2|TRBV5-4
CASSSSFSTGGHGYTF
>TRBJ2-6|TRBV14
CASSQELAGSSGANVLTF
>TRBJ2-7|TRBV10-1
CPPLAPQPYEQYF
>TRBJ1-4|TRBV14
CASGEQGRIEKLFF
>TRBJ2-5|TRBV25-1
CASSSAGTPQETQYF
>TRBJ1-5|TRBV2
CASSESKGPQPQHF
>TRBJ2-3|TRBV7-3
CASRGTGTDTQYF
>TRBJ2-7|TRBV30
CAWSPEGLGSGEQYF
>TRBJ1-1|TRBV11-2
CASSLAPGVAMNTEAFF
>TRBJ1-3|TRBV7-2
CASSWGAGTGNTIYF
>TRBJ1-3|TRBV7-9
CASSFGELSGNTIYF
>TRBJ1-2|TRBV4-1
CASSQARRNYGYTF
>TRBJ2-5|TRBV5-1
CASSLAQLAGPQETQYF
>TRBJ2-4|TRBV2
CASRFGQVPKNIQYF
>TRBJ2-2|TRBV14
CASSQEPGWELFF
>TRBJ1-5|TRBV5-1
CASSLAGPNQPQHF
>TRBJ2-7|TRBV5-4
CASTDGAGGPHHEQYF
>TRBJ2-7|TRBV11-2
CASSRNPGTGGTYEQYF
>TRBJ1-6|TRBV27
CASSLRGIDSPLHF
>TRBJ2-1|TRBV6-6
CASSSGQNNEQFF
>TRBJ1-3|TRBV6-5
CASSYSSLPGNTIYF
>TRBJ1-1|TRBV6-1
CASSDPPLNTEAFF
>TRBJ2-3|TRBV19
CASSIMGLAGGSTDTQYF
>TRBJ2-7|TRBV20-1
CGSRQGNEQYF
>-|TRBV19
CASSIGIPPKAYEQYF
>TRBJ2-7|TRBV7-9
CASSRSVGLGSYEQYF
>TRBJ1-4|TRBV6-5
CASSPADRGGEKLFF
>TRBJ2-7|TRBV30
CAWSRGHNSYEQYF
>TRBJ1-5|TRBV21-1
CASREGTLSNQPQHF
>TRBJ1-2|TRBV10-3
CAISESMLNYGYTF
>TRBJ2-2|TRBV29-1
CSANTGTANTGELFF
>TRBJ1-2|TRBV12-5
CASGFIQGARFSYGYTF
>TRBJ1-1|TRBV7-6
CASSLQGNTEAFF
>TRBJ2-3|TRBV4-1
CASSQDPSGGLSTDTQYF
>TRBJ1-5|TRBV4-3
CASSQAGSNQPQHF
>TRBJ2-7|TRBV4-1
CASSQVDKTYEQYF
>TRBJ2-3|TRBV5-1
CASSRFSGGADTQYF
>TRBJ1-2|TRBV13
CASSFMDRLNGYTF
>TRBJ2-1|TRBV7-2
CASSLAGGGKWNEQFF
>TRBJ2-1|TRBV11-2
CASSLRTGAYNEQFF